This T cell receptor (beta chain) appears in the sequencing data of a study of blood T cell repertoires in COVID-19 (dated by TCRdb to the early 2020s). Context from the whole study: Samples from collaborators originated in the United States, Italy and Spain and spanned both the acute and convalescent phases of COVID-19. The prospective study material was composed of cDNA or gDNA derived from T cells, B-cell-depleted T cells, or PBMCs. The samples were drawn from two sources: the first 160 participants of the ongoing ImmuneRACE study, and over 1,000 subjects contributed by 6 global collaborators. The repertoires were released in a freely available public database meant as a resource for research on the immune response to SARS-CoV-2. Nearly every sample came with metadata listing a de-identified subject ID, COVID-19 status, age in years and sex. Where HLA class I and class II types were available, the types were taken from metadata supplied by the sample provider, not from assay-based typing. Subjects who had been exposed to COVID-19, were actively infected with it, or had recovered from it provided the deeply sampled blood TCRbeta repertoires that made up the dataset.

General findings and caveats noted by the study authors: How much clinical and demographic metadata was included differed by source and by participant, and the metadata was provided uncurated.

TCRbeta CDR3 regions were amplified from genomic DNA using the immunoSEQ Assay, a bias-controlled multiplex PCR. In the paper's pipeline: Nucleated cell counts per sample were estimated from amplification of reference gene primers within the assay. Sequence reads were collapsed and filtered to measure the absolute abundance of every unique TCRbeta CDR3 rearrangement. Productive Simpson clonality was computed per sample as the square root of Simpson's diversity index over productive rearrangements. TCRdb retrieved this table from immuneACCESS and kept in-frame rearrangements only. Not all clones are present; in checked studies, unresolved V genes account for under half, and no reason is known for the remainder. The V and J calls and clone size are taken from that table; D and trimming were inferred from the DNA. The sample contains 60,000 to 85,000 clones, approximately 84% of them found a single time. Around 35% of the sample goes to the ten largest clones.

Each collaborating institution followed its own protocols to collect whole blood in K2EDTA tubes. For TCRbeta analysis, collaborators shipped samples as frozen whole blood, isolated PBMCs, or DNA extracted from either of those sample types. The germline V gene sets CDR1 to SGDLS and CDR2 to YYNGEE. The CDR3 holds 17 amino acids from the cysteine to the phenylalanine. Kept here is only the CDR3 DNA, which spans 51 bases and is read in frame from base 1. The V end gives up 2 bases and the J end 0 bases, leaving 7 bases in the junction not matched to a gene. With regard to this clone: The specificity of this receptor is unknown. No base-level quality is on record; no much larger clone is a single base apart.

Recombination joined TRBV9 with TRBJ2-1; 8 central bases correspond to TRBD2. The sequencing input was peripheral blood. This receptor was obtained from a man between 70 and 80 years old with acute or convalescent COVID-19. The CDR3 reads CASSVRPSGSSYNEQFF. The base sequence is TGTGCCAGCAGCGTCCGACCGAGCGGGAGCTCCTACAATGAGCAGTTCTTC.